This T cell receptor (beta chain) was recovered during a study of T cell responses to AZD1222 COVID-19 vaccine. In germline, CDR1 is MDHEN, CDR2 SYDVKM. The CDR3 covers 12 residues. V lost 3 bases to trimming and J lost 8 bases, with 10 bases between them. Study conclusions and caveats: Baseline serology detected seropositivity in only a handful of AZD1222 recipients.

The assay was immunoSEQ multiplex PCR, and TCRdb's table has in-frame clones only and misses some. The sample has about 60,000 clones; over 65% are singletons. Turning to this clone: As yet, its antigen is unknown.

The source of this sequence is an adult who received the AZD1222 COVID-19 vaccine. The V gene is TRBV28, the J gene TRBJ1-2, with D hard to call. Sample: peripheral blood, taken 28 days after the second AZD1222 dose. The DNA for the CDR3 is TGTGCCAGCAGTTTTCCCCTGGGAGGCTACACCTTC. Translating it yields CASSFPLGGYTF.